Given below is one T cell receptor (beta chain) in context. This sample is part of a study of control samples from healthy donors and cancer patients. The CDR3 is 15 residues long. The V and J ends lost 2 bases and 4 bases respectively, with 11 bases between them. Per germline, CDR1 MNHNY and CDR2 SVGAGI (reference sequence). Assay: immunoSEQ multiplex PCR; the TCRdb copy retains only in-frame clones and omits some. Of more than 60,000 clones listed, roughly 89% are singletons. The receptor's source is a man between 60 and 75 years old with colorectal cancer. V gene TRBV6-6 combines with J gene TRBJ2-2, with TRBD2 as a possible D gene (6 bases). The sample taken for sequencing was PBMCs. CDR3 residues: CASSYGGSGTGELFF. CDR3 nucleotides: TGTGCCAGCAGTTACGGGGGGTCGGGCACCGGGGAGCTGTTTTTT.